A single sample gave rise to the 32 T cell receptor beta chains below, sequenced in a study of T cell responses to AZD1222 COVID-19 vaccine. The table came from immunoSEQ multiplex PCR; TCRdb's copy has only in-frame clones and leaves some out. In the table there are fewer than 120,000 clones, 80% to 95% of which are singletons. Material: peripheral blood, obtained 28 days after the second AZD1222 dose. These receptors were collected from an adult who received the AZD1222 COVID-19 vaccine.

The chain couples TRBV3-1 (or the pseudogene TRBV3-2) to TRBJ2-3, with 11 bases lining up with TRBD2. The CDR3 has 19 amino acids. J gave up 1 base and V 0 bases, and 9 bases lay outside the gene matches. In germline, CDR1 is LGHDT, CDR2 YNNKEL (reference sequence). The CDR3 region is CASSQDRIAGGPRTDTQYF. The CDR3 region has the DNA TGTGCCAGCAGCCAAGATAGGATAGCGGGGGGGCCGCGCACAGATACGCAGTATTTT.

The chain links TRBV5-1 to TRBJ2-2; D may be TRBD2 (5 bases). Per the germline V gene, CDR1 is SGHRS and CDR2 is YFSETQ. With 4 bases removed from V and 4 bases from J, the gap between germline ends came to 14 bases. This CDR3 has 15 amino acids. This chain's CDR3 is CASSPEGRSTGELFF. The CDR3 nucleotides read TGCGCCAGCAGCCCCGAGGGCAGGAGCACCGGGGAGCTGTTTTTT.

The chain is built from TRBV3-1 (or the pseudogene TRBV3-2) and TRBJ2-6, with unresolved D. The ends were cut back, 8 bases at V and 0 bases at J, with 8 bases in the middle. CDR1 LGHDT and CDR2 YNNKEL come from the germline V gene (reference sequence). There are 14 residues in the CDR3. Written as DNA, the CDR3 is TGTGCCAGCCGACATCACTCTGGGGCCAACGTCCTGACTTTC. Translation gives CASRHHSGANVLTF.

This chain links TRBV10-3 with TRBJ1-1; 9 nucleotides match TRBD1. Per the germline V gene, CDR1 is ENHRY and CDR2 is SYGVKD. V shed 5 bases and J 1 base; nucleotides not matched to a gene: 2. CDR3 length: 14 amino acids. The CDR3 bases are TGTGCCATCAGTAGGGGACAGGGGAACACTGAAGCTTTCTTT. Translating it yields CAISRGQGNTEAFF.

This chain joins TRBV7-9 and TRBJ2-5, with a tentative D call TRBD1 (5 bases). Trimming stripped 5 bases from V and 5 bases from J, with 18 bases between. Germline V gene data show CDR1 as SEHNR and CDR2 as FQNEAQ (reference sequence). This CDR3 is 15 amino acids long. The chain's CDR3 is CASSPQVQGGETQYF. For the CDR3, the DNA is TGTGCCAGCAGCCCCCAGGTGCAGGGTGGTGAGACCCAGTACTTC.

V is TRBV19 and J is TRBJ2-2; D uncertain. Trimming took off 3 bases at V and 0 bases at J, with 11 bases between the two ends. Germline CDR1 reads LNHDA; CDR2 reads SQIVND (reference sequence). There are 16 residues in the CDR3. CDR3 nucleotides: TGTGCCAGTAGTATTTGGGGTAACACGAACACCGGGGAGCTGTTTTTT. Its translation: CASSIWGNTNTGELFF.

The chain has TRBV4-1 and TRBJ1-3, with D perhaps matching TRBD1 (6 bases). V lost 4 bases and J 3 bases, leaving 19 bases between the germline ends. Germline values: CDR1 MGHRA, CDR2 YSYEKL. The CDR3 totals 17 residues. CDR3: CASSRGGLVAYGNTIYF. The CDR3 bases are TGCGCCAGCAGCCGAGGGGGACTAGTGGCTTATGGAAACACCATATATTTT.

In nucleotides, the CDR3 is TGTGCCAGCAGCCAACCCGGAGGCGGAAAGTACGAGCAGTACTTC. This gives the protein CASSQPGGGKYEQYF. The V gene is TRBV3-1 (or the pseudogene TRBV3-2), the J gene TRBJ2-7, with D maybe TRBD2 (5 bases). The CDR3 covers 15 residues. V was shortened by 2 bases and J by 4 bases, with 15 bases between the two germline ends. Germline-derived CDR1 and CDR2 are LGHDT and YNNKEL (reference sequence).

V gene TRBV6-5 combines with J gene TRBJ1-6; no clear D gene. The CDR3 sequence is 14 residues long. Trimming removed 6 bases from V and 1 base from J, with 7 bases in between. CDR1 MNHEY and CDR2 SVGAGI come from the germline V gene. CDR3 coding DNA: TGTGCCAGCAGCGGGGAGTCCTATAATTCACCCCTCCACTTT. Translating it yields CASSGESYNSPLHF.

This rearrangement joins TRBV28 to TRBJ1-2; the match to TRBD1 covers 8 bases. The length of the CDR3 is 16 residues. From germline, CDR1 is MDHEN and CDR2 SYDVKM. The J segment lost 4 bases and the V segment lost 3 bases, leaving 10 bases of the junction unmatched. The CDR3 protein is CASSFWGAGGRYGYTF. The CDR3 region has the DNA TGTGCCAGCAGTTTTTGGGGGGCAGGGGGCCGCTATGGCTACACCTTC.

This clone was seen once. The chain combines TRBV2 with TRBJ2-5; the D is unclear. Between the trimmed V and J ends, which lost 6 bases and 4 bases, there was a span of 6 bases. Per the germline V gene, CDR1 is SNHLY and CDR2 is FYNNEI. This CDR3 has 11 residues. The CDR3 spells CASRPGETQYF. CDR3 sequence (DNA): TGTGCCAGCAGGCCTGGAGAGACCCAGTACTTC. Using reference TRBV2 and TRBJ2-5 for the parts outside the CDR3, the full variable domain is EPEVTQTPSHQVTQMGQEVILRCVPISNHLYFYWYRQILGQKVEFLVSFYNNEISEKSEIFDDQFSVERPDGSNFTLKIRSTKLEDSAMYFCASRPGETQYFGPGTRLLVL.

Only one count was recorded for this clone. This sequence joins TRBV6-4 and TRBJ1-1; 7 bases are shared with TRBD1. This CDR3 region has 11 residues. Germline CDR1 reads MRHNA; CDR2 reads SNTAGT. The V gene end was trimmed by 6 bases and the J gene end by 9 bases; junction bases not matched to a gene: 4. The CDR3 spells CASSEQGKAFF. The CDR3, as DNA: TGTGCCAGCAGCGAACAGGGGAAAGCTTTCTTT.

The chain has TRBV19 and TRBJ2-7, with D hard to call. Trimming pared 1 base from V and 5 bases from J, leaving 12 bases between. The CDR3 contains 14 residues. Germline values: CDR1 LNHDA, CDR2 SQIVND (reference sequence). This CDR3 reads CASSIGSRMDEQYF. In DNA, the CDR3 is TGTGCCAGTAGTATAGGGTCCAGGATGGACGAGCAGTACTTC.

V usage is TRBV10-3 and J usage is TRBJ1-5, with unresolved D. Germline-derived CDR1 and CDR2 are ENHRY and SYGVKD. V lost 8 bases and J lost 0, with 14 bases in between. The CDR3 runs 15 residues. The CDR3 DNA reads TGTGCCATCCGTCCGGGCCAAAATAGCAATCAGCCCCAGCATTTT. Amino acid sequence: CAIRPGQNSNQPQHF.

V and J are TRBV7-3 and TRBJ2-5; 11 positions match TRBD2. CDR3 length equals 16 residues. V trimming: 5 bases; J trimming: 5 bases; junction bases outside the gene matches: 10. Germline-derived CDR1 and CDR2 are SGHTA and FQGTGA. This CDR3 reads CASSPIAGGPVETQYF. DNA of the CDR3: TGTGCCAGCAGCCCCATAGCGGGGGGGCCCGTGGAGACCCAGTACTTC. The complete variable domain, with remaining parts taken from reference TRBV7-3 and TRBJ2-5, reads GAGVSQTPSNKVTEKGKYVELRCDPISGHTALYWYRQSLGQGPEFLIYFQGTGAADDSGLPNDRFFAVRPEGSVSTLKIQRTERGDSAVYLCASSPIAGGPVETQYFGPGTRLLVL.

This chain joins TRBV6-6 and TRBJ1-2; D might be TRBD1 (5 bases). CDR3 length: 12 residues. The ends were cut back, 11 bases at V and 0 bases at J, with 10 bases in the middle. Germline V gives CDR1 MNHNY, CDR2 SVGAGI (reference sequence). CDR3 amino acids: CASRGPNYGYTF. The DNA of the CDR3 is TGTGCCTCCCGGGGCCCTAACTATGGCTACACCTTC.

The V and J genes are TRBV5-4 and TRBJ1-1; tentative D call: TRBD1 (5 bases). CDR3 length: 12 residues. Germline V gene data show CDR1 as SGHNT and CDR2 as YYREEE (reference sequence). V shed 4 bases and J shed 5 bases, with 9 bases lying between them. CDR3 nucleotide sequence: TGTGCCAGCAGCGGGGGGGTAACTGAAGCTTTCTTT. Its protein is CASSGGVTEAFF.

CDR3 bases: TGCAGCGTCCAATCGGGACAGGCGAGGGTGAACACTGAAGCTTTCTTT. It is translated as CSVQSGQARVNTEAFF. The chain is built from TRBV29-1 and TRBJ1-1; 8 bases align to TRBD1. The germline V gene has CDR1 SQVTM and CDR2 ANQGSEA. V shed 6 bases and J 0 bases; nucleotides not matched to a gene: 12. CDR3 length: 16 amino acids. Full variable domain (outside the CDR3, taken from reference TRBV29-1 and TRBJ1-1): SAVISQKPSRDICQRGTSLTIQCQVDSQVTMMFWYRQQPGQSLTLIATANQGSEATYESGFVIDKFPISRPNLTFSTLTVSNMSPEDSSIYLCSVQSGQARVNTEAFFGQGTRLTVV.

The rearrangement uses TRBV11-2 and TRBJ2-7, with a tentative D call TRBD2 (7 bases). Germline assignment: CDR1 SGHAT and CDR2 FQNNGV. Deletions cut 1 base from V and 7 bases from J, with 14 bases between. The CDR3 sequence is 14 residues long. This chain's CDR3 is CASSLGTVGGEQYF. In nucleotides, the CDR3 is TGTGCCAGCAGCTTAGGGACAGTGGGGGGGGAGCAGTACTTC.

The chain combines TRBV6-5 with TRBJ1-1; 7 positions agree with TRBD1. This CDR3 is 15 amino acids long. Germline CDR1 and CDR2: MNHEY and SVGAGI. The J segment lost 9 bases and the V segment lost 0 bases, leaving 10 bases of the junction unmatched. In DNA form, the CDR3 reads TGTGCCAGCAGTTACTCCGGCCGACAGGGAACACAAGCTTTCTTT. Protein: CASSYSGRQGTQAFF.

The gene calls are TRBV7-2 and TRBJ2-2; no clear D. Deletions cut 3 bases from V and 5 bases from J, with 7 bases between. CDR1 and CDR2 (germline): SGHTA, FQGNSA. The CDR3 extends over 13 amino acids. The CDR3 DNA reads TGTGCCAGCAGCTTTCGGCAGACCGGGGAGCTGTTTTTT. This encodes CASSFRQTGELFF.

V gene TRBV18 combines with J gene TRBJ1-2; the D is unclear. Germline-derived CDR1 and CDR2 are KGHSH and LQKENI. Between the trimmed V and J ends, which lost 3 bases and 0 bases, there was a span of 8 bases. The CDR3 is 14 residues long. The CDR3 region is CASSPDTANYGYTF. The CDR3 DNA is TGTGCCAGCTCACCTGACACAGCTAACTATGGCTACACCTTC.

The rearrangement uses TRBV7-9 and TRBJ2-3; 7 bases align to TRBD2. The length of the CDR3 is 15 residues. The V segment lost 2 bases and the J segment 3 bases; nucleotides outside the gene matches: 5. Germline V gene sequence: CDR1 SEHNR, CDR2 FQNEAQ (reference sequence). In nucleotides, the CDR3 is TGTGCCAGCAGCTTAAGAGCGGGGCTTACAGATACGCAGTATTTT. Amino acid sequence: CASSLRAGLTDTQYF. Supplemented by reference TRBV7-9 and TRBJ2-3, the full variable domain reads DTGVSQNPRHKITKRGQNVTFRCDPISEHNRLYWYRQTLGQGPEFLTYFQNEAQLEKSRLLSDRFSAERPKGSFSTLEIQRTEQGDSAMYLCASSLRAGLTDTQYFGPGTRLTVL.

CDR3 nucleotides: TGTGCCAGCAGCTTAGCTGGTGGCTACGAGCAGTACTTC. Translating it yields CASSLAGGYEQYF. The V and J genes are TRBV7-2 and TRBJ2-7; no definite D call. Trimming stripped 0 bases from V and 3 bases from J, with 6 bases between. This CDR3 comprises 13 residues. The germline V gene encodes CDR1 SGHTA and CDR2 FQGNSA.

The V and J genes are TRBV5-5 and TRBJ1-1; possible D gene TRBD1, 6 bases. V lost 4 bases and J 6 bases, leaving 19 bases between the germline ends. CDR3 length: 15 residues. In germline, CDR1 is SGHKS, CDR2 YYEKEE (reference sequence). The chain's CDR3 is CASSLRDTRLAEAFF. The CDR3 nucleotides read TGTGCCAGCAGCCTCCGGGACACGCGGTTGGCTGAAGCTTTCTTT.

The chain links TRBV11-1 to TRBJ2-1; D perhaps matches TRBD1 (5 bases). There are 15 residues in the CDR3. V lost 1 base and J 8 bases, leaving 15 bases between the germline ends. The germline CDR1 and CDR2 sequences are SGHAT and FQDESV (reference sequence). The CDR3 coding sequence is TGTGCCAGCAGCTTAGTTCAAAGGGGCGAGTATGAGCAGTTCTTC. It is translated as CASSLVQRGEYEQFF. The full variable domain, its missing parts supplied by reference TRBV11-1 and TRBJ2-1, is EAEVAQSPRYKITEKSQAVAFWCDPISGHATLYWYRQILGQGPELLVQFQDESVVDDSQLPKDRFSAERLKGVDSTLKIQPAELGDSAMYLCASSLVQRGEYEQFFGPGTRLTVL.

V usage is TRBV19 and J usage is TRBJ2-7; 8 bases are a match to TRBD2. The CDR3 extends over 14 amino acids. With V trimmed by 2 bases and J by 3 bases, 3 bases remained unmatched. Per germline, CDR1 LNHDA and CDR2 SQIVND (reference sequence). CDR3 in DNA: TGTGCCAGTAGTATATTCGGGACTAGCTACGAGCAGTACTTC. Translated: CASSIFGTSYEQYF.

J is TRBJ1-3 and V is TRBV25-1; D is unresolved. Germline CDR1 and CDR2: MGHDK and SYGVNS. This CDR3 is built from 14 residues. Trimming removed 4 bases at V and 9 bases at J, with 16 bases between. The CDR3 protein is CASSGVGWQSTIYF. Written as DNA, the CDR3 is TGTGCCAGCAGTGGGGTTGGGTGGCAAAGCACCATATATTTT.

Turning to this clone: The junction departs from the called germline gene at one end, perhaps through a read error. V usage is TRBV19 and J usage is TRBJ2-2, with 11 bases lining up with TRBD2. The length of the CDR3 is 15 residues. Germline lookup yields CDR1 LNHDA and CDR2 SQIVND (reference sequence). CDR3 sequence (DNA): TGTGCCAGTAGAATAGCGGGGGGGCCCACCGGGGAGCTGTTTTTT. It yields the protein CASRIAGGPTGELFF.

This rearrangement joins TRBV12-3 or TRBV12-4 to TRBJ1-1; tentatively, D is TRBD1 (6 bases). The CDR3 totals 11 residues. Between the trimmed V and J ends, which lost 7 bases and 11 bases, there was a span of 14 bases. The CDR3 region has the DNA TGTGCCAGCACGCGAGGGGGAGGTGCTTTCTTT. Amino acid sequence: CASTRGGGAFF.

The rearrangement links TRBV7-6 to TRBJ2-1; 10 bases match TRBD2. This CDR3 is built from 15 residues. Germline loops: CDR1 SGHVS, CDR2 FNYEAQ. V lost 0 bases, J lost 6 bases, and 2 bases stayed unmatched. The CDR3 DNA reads TGTGCCAGCAGCTTAGCACTAGCGGGGATCAATGAGCAGTTCTTC. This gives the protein CASSLALAGINEQFF.

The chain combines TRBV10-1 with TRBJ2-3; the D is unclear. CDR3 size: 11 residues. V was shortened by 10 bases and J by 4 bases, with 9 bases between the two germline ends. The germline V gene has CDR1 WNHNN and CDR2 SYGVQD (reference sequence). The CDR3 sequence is CATRSADTQYF. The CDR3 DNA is TGCGCCACTCGAAGCGCAGATACGCAGTATTTT.